This T cell receptor (beta chain) was sequenced during a study of CD8 T cells in Susac syndrome. Reverse transcription used about 0.45 to 1 ug RNA and random hexamers. TCRdb reanalysed the immunoSEQ multiplex PCR reads using MiXCR and keeps one entry per CDR3 protein. The sample has about 210,000 distinct CDR3 sequences, about 95% seen once. The CDR3 is 14 amino acids. V was cut by 3 bases and J by 0 bases, with 11 bases left in between. Germline-derived CDR1 and CDR2 are GTSNPN and SVGIG (reference sequence). The material sequenced was CD4+ T cells from PBMCs. The genes are TRBV30 and TRBJ1-1; D remains ambiguous. The clonotype was recovered from a human donor with multiple sclerosis. The CDR3 nucleotides are TGTGCCTGGAGGCCAAGAGGGCTGAACACTGAAGCTTTCTTT. Residues: CAWRPRGLNTEAFF. Looking up the rest from reference TRBV30 and TRBJ1-1 gives the full variable domain: SQTIHQWPATLVQPVGSPLSLECTVEGTSNPNLYWYRQAAGRGLQLLFYSVGIGQISSEVPQNLSASRPQDRQFILSSKKLLLSDSGFYLCAWRPRGLNTEAFFGQGTRLTVV.